These T cell receptor beta chains were read from a single sample in a study of T cells in localized non-small cell lung cancer. The method was immunoSEQ multiplex PCR; TCRdb's version includes in-frame clones alone and lacks a portion of them. The profile covers roughly 2,300 clones, with 37% appearing a single time and almost 25% taken by the ten largest. The material sequenced was normal lung tissue next to the tumor, taken before any cancer treatment. Receptors originate from a male donor older than 55 with stage I lung adenocarcinoma. CDR3s include the opening cysteine and the closing phenylalanine or tryptophan. The size entry is marked missing in some rows and otherwise reads once, few, many or a size class.

abundance,v_gene,CDR3aa
-,TRBV12-2,CATQGTTSYNEQFF
-,TRBV19,CASSNQGARSEQFF
-,TRBV9,CASSRNSQETQYF
few,TRBV28,CASSLPGTAREQFF
large,TRBV28,CASTGTAPDTEAFF
medium-sized,TRBV6-1,CASSEAGSGRGQETQYF
-,TRBV30,CAWRRLLHSGNTIYF
-,TRBV28,CASSLGRDVYGYTF
-,TRBV28,CASSLGLGVLQSYNEQFF
hyperexpanded,TRBV19,CASSNPVQGSSPLHF
-,TRBV11-3,CASSSGGANYGYTF
medium-sized,TRBV6-8,CASSSGDTDTQYF
-,TRBV10-2,CASSARDSGEKLFF
large,TRBV12-5,CASGDGTGGQETQYF
once,TRBV28,CASSLVLQGNTEAFF
medium-sized,TRBV30,CAWRPQGRYGYTF
-,TRBV6-7,CASRVTGDSNQPQHF
medium-sized,TRBV11-3,CASSSGLAGTYREQYF
-,TRBV6-8,CAISLAGETGTQYF
large,TRBV18,CASSLGVAGRDTQYF
few,TRBV5-1,CASSLRLEGGIGSYNEQFF
-,TRBV5-1,CASSSNPGSGNTIYF
-,TRBV5-1,CASSLEGARDTEAFF
-,TRBV25-1,CASSEFGGPYGYTF
few,TRBV29-1,CSVVRDSAYEQYF
large,TRBV18,CASSAQGSNTGELFF
medium-sized,TRBV29-1,CSAPVSGANVLTF
-,TRBV18,CASSPGQGAEAFF
-,TRBV6-8,CASSSIGTGTDTQYF
large,TRBV18,CASSLGQEWELFF
-,TRBV14,CASSQDLGRVSTEAFF
-,TRBV28,CASSFYRDSTDTQYF
few,TRBV18,CASSARDPGWLLNTEAFF
-,TRBV29-1,CSGRDSGEGYTF
medium-sized,TRBV9,CASSVGPSREGRFNEQFF
medium-sized,TRBV11-3,CASSRRDTQPSNYGYTF